Sequencing of this T cell receptor (beta chain) was carried out in a study of cytomegalovirus exposure and HLA in healthy donors. In this sample, this clone turned up once. What it recognizes is unknown. Study conclusions and caveats: Apparent HLA restriction characterized most CMV-associated TCR beta chains in a later analysis. Per published reports, the classifier diagnosed cytomegalovirus status with high specificity and sensitivity.

The donors, nominally healthy at sampling, likely had unrecorded immune exposures. The PCR was carried out with 60 Vbeta primers and 13 Jbeta primers. Profiled with immunoSEQ multiplex PCR; TCRdb holds only in-frame clones, not every one. This sample has some 140,000 clones; about 76% occur once, and the top ten carry 3% to 3.5%. Germline V gene sequence: CDR1 ENHRY, CDR2 SYGVKD. This CDR3 spans 13 amino acids. Trimming took 10 bases from V and 4 from J; bases not matched to a gene: 4. The TCR sequence derives from a female donor in good health and CMV-seronegative. The chain recombines TRBV10-3 with TRBJ2-1, with TRBD2 identical over 10 bases. The sequenced material came from PBMCs. The CDR3 loop reads CATLAGEYNEQFF. CDR3 in DNA: TGTGCCACCCTAGCGGGAGAGTACAATGAGCAGTTCTTC.